One sample yielded the 27 T cell receptor beta chains listed below, sequenced in a study of T cell responses to AZD1222 COVID-19 vaccine. Generated by immunoSEQ multiplex PCR, the TCRdb table keeps only in-frame clones and is missing some. The table lists roughly 120,000 clones, about four fifths of them singletons. This specimen was peripheral blood, taken on day 0 of AZD1222 vaccination. These receptors originate from an adult in good health.

DNA for the CDR3: TGTGCCAGCAGTAGCGGGACCCAGGGCGAGCAGTACTTC. It codes for CASSSGTQGEQYF. The J gene is TRBJ2-7, the V gene TRBV27, with 7 positions matching TRBD2. Unmatched junction bases numbered 7, after V lost 5 bases and J lost 6 bases. CDR1 is MNHEY, CDR2 SMNVEV, per germline (reference sequence). The CDR3 is 13 residues long.

This clone was counted a few times. The chain is built from TRBV28 and TRBJ1-6; D is possibly TRBD1 (5 bases). The CDR3 consists of 18 residues. CDR1 is MDHEN, CDR2 SYDVKM, per germline. V lost 4 bases and J lost 0, with 16 bases in between. The CDR3 protein is CASSSPGTRGSYNSPLHF. CDR3 nucleotides: TGTGCCAGCAGTTCACCAGGGACCCGGGGCTCCTATAATTCACCCCTCCACTTT.

The rearrangement uses TRBV15 and TRBJ1-4, with D unresolved. The germline CDR1 and CDR2 sequences are LNHNV and YYDKDF (reference sequence). Trimming shortened V by 0 bases and J by 8 bases, and 7 bases separated the two germline ends. This CDR3 spans 13 amino acids. As DNA, the CDR3 is TGTGCCACCAGCAGAGATCTCCGGGAAAAACTGTTTTTT. It is translated as CATSRDLREKLFF.

The chain joins TRBV5-1 to TRBJ1-1; D possibly corresponds to TRBD1 (6 bases). Looked up from germline, CDR1 is SGHRS and CDR2 is YFSETQ. CDR3 length equals 13 residues. Trimming took off 7 bases at V and 6 bases at J, with 16 bases between the two ends. The CDR3 region is CASSQGSGSEAFF. In DNA, the CDR3 is TGCGCCAGCTCCCAGGGGAGTGGCTCTGAAGCTTTCTTT.

V usage is TRBV18 and J usage is TRBJ1-1; TRBD1 matches 7 bases. Germline V gene data show CDR1 as KGHSH and CDR2 as LQKENI. The CDR3 is 14 amino acids. Trimming at V came to 3 bases and at J to 2 bases, leaving 3 bases not matched to a gene. CDR3 sequence (DNA): TGTGCCAGCTCACCGGGACAGCAAAACACTGAAGCTTTCTTT. This translates into CASSPGQQNTEAFF. The full variable domain, in which reference TRBV18 and TRBJ1-1 provide the parts outside the CDR3, is NAGVMQNPRHLVRRRGQEARLRCSPMKGHSHVYWYRQLPEEGLKFMVYLQKENIIDESGMPKERFSAEFPKEGPSILRIQQVVRGDSAAYFCASSPGQQNTEAFFGQGTRLTVV.

This sequence joins TRBV18 and TRBJ1-4; no firm D call. The germline gives CDR1 KGHSH, CDR2 LQKENI. Between the trimmed V and J ends, which lost 2 bases and 8 bases, there was a span of 6 bases. The CDR3 sequence is 12 residues long. CDR3 nucleotides: TGTGCCAGCTCACCAGTTCGGGAAAAACTGTTTTTT. As protein: CASSPVREKLFF.

The rearrangement uses TRBV18 and TRBJ2-7; D may be TRBD2 (5 bases). There are 16 residues in the CDR3. Germline V lookup: CDR1 KGHSH, CDR2 LQKENI. The V and J ends lost 3 bases and 7 bases respectively, with 22 bases between them. The CDR3 region has the DNA TGTGCCAGCTCACCGACTCGCGGACGGAGAGGGTGGGAGCAGTACTTC. It is translated as CASSPTRGRRGWEQYF.

The chain recombines TRBV6-5 with TRBJ1-2; the D is unclear. V was trimmed by 5 bases and J by 4 bases, leaving 14 bases between them. The CDR3 totals 14 residues. Germline CDR1 is MNHEY and CDR2 is SVGAGI. The CDR3 is CASSTQGNLYGYTF. CDR3 sequence (DNA): TGTGCCAGCAGTACTCAAGGAAATCTCTATGGCTACACCTTC.

The rearrangement links TRBV5-5 to TRBJ1-3, with D tentatively TRBD1 (6 bases). Germline CDR1 is SGHKS and CDR2 is YYEKEE (reference sequence). The CDR3 runs 17 residues. V dropped 0 bases and J dropped 0 bases, with 13 bases sitting between them. CDR3 DNA: TGTGCCAGCAGCTTGGGTTTTGGACAGACCTCTGGAAACACCATATATTTT. This gives the protein CASSLGFGQTSGNTIYF.

This chain links TRBV6-5 with TRBJ1-3; 7 bases agree with TRBD1. The CDR3 is made up of 16 amino acids. With V trimmed by 0 bases and J by 3 bases, 5 bases remained unmatched. The germline V gene encodes CDR1 MNHEY and CDR2 SVGAGI. The chain's CDR3 is CASSYSRRGLGNTIYF. The CDR3 DNA is TGTGCCAGCAGTTACTCGAGGAGGGGGCTTGGAAACACCATATATTTT.

The rearrangement uses TRBV28 and TRBJ2-7; D is perhaps TRBD2 (6 bases). The CDR3 length is 15 residues. CDR1 is MDHEN, CDR2 SYDVKM, per germline. V was trimmed by 7 bases and J by 7 bases, leaving 23 bases between them. DNA of the CDR3: TGTGCCAGCACCAGACCAGGCGGGGCGGCGGGTGAGCAGTACTTC. Translated: CASTRPGGAAGEQYF.

This chain joins TRBV19 and TRBJ1-2; TRBD1 might be the D (6 bases). V lost 8 bases, J lost 0 bases, and 13 bases lay in between. This CDR3 contains 14 residues. From germline, CDR1 is LNHDA and CDR2 SQIVND (reference sequence). The CDR3 DNA follows: TGTGCCAGTGGGGGGCTGGGAGCTAACTATGGCTACACCTTC. It codes for CASGGLGANYGYTF.

The chain has TRBV5-3 and TRBJ2-3; no clear D. TRBV5-3 is placed among ORFs of uncertain function. The CDR3 is made up of 12 amino acids. V was shortened by 4 bases and J by 6 bases, with 9 bases between the two germline ends. Here the CDR3 reads CARSDIPDTQYF. DNA for the CDR3: TGTGCCAGAAGCGATATTCCGGATACGCAGTATTTT.

The V gene is TRBV13, the J gene TRBJ1-6; D remains unclear. The germline gives CDR1 PRHDT, CDR2 FYEKMQ (reference sequence). This CDR3 region has 11 residues. V lost 3 bases and J lost 7, with 1 base in between. The CDR3 reads CASSLNSPLHF. DNA for the CDR3: TGTGCCAGCAGCTTGAATTCACCCCTCCACTTT.

This chain links TRBV2 with TRBJ1-5; D remains ambiguous. Trimming pared 4 bases from V and 7 bases from J, leaving 14 bases between. In germline, CDR1 is SNHLY, CDR2 FYNNEI. CDR3 length: 14 residues. DNA for the CDR3: TGTGCCAGCAGTGGAGGAACGGCTACGCAGCCCCAGCATTTT. It yields the protein CASSGGTATQPQHF.

The chain uses TRBV5-6 and TRBJ1-4; D unclear. Germline V gene sequence: CDR1 SGHDT, CDR2 YYEEEE. CDR3 length: 16 amino acids. The V and J ends lost 0 bases and 3 bases respectively, with 12 bases between them. The CDR3 DNA is TGTGCCAGCAGCTTGGAGGCGTCTGGGGCTAATGAAAAACTGTTTTTT. Amino acid sequence: CASSLEASGANEKLFF.

This clone was detected only once. V is TRBV29-1 and J is TRBJ1-5; tentative D call: TRBD1 (5 bases). Germline loops: CDR1 SQVTM, CDR2 ANQGSEA. V gave up 7 bases and J gave up 4 bases, with 11 bases separating them. The CDR3 has 12 residues. The CDR3 sequence: CSAGLENQPQHF. The CDR3 DNA reads TGCAGCGCGGGACTGGAAAATCAGCCCCAGCATTTT.

On this clone itself: At one boundary the junction diverges from the germline segment, which might be a read error. J is TRBJ2-5 and V is TRBV7-7; 9 bases align to TRBD1. This CDR3 spans 12 amino acids. From germline, CDR1 is SSHAT and CDR2 FNYEAQ (reference sequence). Here the CDR3 reads CASSGQGETQYF. In nucleotides, the CDR3 is TGTGCTAGCAGCGGACAGGGGGAGACCCAGTACTTC.

V gene TRBV3-1 (or the pseudogene TRBV3-2) combines with J gene TRBJ1-3; D ambiguous. The germline V and J ends were trimmed by 4 bases and 0 bases, with 7 bases remaining between them. Per the germline V gene, CDR1 is LGHDT and CDR2 is YNNKEL (reference sequence). The CDR3 totals 14 residues. Written as DNA, the CDR3 is TGTGCCAGCAGCCCAGTCGGCTCTGGAAACACCATATATTTT. Protein sequence: CASSPVGSGNTIYF.

This rearrangement joins TRBV4-3 to TRBJ2-3; TRBD1 or TRBD2 may be the D gene (6 bases each). Germline V gives CDR1 LGHNA, CDR2 YSLEER. This CDR3 is built from 16 residues. V was pared by 3 bases and J by 4 bases, with 17 bases between. CDR3 bases: TGCGCCAGCAGCCAGGGACATGGGGGGAGCGCAGATACGCAGTATTTT. Translation gives CASSQGHGGSADTQYF.

The V and J genes are TRBV11-1 and TRBJ2-7; 9 bases are shared with TRBD1. Germline V CDR1 and CDR2: SGHAT, FQDESV (reference sequence). The CDR3 runs 16 residues. Unmatched junction bases numbered 13, after V lost 5 bases and J lost 5 bases. CDR3: CASSRAPGTGYNEQYF. CDR3 nucleotides: TGTGCCAGCAGCCGCGCCCCCGGGACAGGGTATAACGAGCAGTACTTC.

The rearrangement links TRBV21-1 to TRBJ1-2; TRBD1 is the table's D call, not checked against the DNA. TRBV21-1 is a pseudogene locus. The CDR3 totals 17 residues. CDR3 in DNA: TGTGCCAGCAGCAAACGAGGGACAGGGGAGCTTAACTATGGCTACACCTTC. The encoded protein is CASSKRGTGELNYGYTF.

The chain combines TRBV18 with TRBJ2-7; tentatively, D is TRBD1 (6 bases). V shed 6 bases and J shed 8 bases, with 20 bases lying between them. CDR1 and CDR2 (germline): KGHSH, LQKENI. This CDR3 region has 14 residues. CDR3 nucleotides: TGTGCCAGCTCGCTAGGGGGAGCTCTCCCCCAGCAGTACTTC. Translated, it gives CASSLGGALPQQYF.

This clone was observed a handful of times. This chain links TRBV18 with TRBJ2-7; TRBD1 agrees at 7 bases. This CDR3 comprises 15 residues. CDR1 is KGHSH and CDR2 is LQKENI in the germline V gene. Trimming removed 3 bases from V and 5 bases from J; junction bases left unmatched: 10. CDR3 nucleotide sequence: TGTGCCAGCTCACCGAGCGGAGACAGGGTGAACGAGCAGTACTTC. This codes for CASSPSGDRVNEQYF.

CDR3: CASSEQTSPLLNSPLHF. For the CDR3, the DNA is TGTGCCAGCAGTGAACAGACAAGCCCACTCTTAAATTCACCCCTCCACTTT. The chain is built from TRBV6-1 and TRBJ1-6, with D unresolved. Trimming removed 2 bases at V and 7 bases at J, with 18 bases between. Germline V lookup: CDR1 MNHNS, CDR2 SASEGT. This CDR3 is 17 amino acids long.

This clone occurred a few times. The chain combines TRBV28 with TRBJ1-6; D is uncertain. The CDR3 loop spans 15 amino acids. Germline V gene data show CDR1 as MDHEN and CDR2 as SYDVKM. The V gene lost 2 bases and the J gene lost 7 bases, with 12 bases spanning the gap. Here the CDR3 reads CASSLPHTMNSPLHF. In DNA form, the CDR3 reads TGTGCCAGCAGTTTACCCCATACTATGAATTCACCCCTCCACTTT. The full variable domain, its missing parts supplied by reference TRBV28 and TRBJ1-6, is DVKVTQSSRYLVKRTGEKVFLECVQDMDHENMFWYRQDPGLGLRLIYFSYDVKMKEKGDIPEGYSVSREKKERFSLILESASTNQTSMYLCASSLPHTMNSPLHFGNGTRLTVT.

The V and J genes are TRBV10-3 and TRBJ2-7, with no clear D. This CDR3 is 13 amino acids long. Germline lookup yields CDR1 ENHRY and CDR2 SYGVKD. Trimming shortened V by 5 bases and J by 0 bases, and 8 bases separated the two germline ends. The chain's CDR3 is CAISPPSSYEQYF. The DNA for the CDR3 is TGTGCCATCAGTCCCCCGAGCTCCTACGAGCAGTACTTC.